This T cell receptor beta chain was documented in a study of human T cells and chemical hapten exposure. Study-wide results and caveats: DPC sensitization did not alter TCRs above 1 in 1000 frequency.

Comment on this clonotype: Its antigen is currently unknown.

V was shortened by 3 bases and J by 2 bases, with 7 bases between the two germline ends. Germline CDR1 LNHDA, CDR2 SQIVND (reference sequence). The CDR3 is made up of 14 amino acids. Via MiXCR, TCRdb re-called the RACE reads, giving one row per CDR3 protein. This table holds under 100,000 distinct CDR3 sequences, approximately 11% found once. The time point denotes: patch test 3, about 24 weeks after DPC sensitization. Treatment noted: therapeutic diphenylcyclopropenone sensitization with weekly scalp DPC. Each donor was an alopecia patient between 18 and 70 years of age who qualified for DPC. The specimen comprised whole blood, sampled in connection with sensitization to the hapten diphenylcyclopropenone (DPC). This sequence joins TRBV19 and TRBJ1-4, with D unclear. This TCR was sampled from a woman between 50 and 59 years old with alopecia areata. Some clones in this sample may be carry-over from other donors' samples. The DNA of the CDR3 is TGTGCCAGTAGTATTGCCCGGACTAATGAAAAACTGTTTTTT. Residues: CASSIARTNEKLFF.